This T cell receptor beta chain is drawn from a study of blood T cell repertoires in COVID-19. Across the study: COVID-19 samples from acute and convalescent phases originated in the United States, Italy and Spain. PBMCs, B-cell-depleted T cells, or T cells were the source of the cDNA or gDNA that made up the material.

The authors' processing: Reference gene primer amplification in the assay estimated nucleated cell counts. Sequencing used immunoSEQ multiplex PCR; TCRdb keeps in-frame clones, though not all of them. That table supplies the V and J calls and clone size; D and trimming were determined from the DNA. The sample has about 210,000 clones, around 89% seen once; the top ten hold around 4.8%. There are a few counts of this clone. The length of the CDR3 is 13 residues. Germline V gene sequence: CDR1 WNHNN, CDR2 SYGVQD (reference sequence). V dropped 2 bases and J dropped 3 bases, with 7 bases sitting between them.

V is TRBV10-1 and J is TRBJ1-1; D is uncertain. The sample taken for sequencing was peripheral blood. The receptor's source is a woman aged 40-49 years with acute or convalescent COVID-19. The CDR3 nucleotides are TGCGCCAGCAGTGAGGGGCACTACACTGAAGCTTTCTTT. Amino acid sequence: CASSEGHYTEAFF.